One sample yielded the 28 T cell receptor beta chains listed below, sequenced in a study of blood T cell repertoires in COVID-19 (dated by TCRdb to 2019 to 2021). To prepare the library, the immunoSEQ multiplex PCR assay was applied. TCRdb carries this immuneACCESS record with in-frame sequences only. Its versions omit some clonotypes, under half of them owing to an unresolved V gene in the studies checked, with the rest unexplained. For this sample there are tens of thousands of clones; about 70% appear just once. The top ten hold 14% of the sample. Sequencing used peripheral blood. The origin of the receptors is a woman in her seventies with acute or convalescent COVID-19.

The chain links TRBV5-1 to TRBJ1-1; TRBD1 is a possible D gene (6 bases). CDR1 and CDR2 (germline): SGHRS, YFSETQ. V lost 5 bases and J 1 base, leaving 12 bases between the germline ends. This CDR3 is 14 amino acids long. CDR3 protein: CASRMIQGNTEAFF. In nucleotides, the CDR3 is TGCGCCAGCAGGATGATACAGGGGAACACTGAAGCTTTCTTT.

This sequence joins TRBV3-1 (or the pseudogene TRBV3-2) and TRBJ2-2; 7 positions match TRBD2. The junction had 6 bases not matched to a gene; V was cut back by 0 bases and J by 2 bases. This CDR3 has 17 amino acids. Germline values: CDR1 LGHDT, CDR2 YNNKEL (reference sequence). In nucleotides, the CDR3 is TGTGCCAGCAGCCAAGATCCCCAGCGGGGAAACACCGGGGAGCTGTTTTTT. It specifies CASSQDPQRGNTGELFF.

This clone was counted a few times. The chain carries TRBV7-2 and TRBJ1-2, with D possibly TRBD1 on 5 matching bases. In germline, CDR1 is SGHTA, CDR2 FQGNSA. V shed 8 bases and J shed 4 bases, with 17 bases lying between them. The CDR3 extends over 14 amino acids. The CDR3 is CASGGGVRSYGYTF. The CDR3 DNA follows: TGTGCCAGCGGGGGGGGAGTCAGAAGCTATGGCTACACCTTC. Using reference TRBV7-2 and TRBJ1-2 for the parts outside the CDR3, the full variable domain is GAGVSQSPSNKVTEKGKDVELRCDPISGHTALYWYRQSLGQGLEFLIYFQGNSAPDKSGLPSDRFSAERTGGSVSTLTIQRTQQEDSAVYLCASGGGVRSYGYTFGSGTRLTVV.

The chain carries TRBV5-6 and TRBJ1-1, with a weak D call TRBD1 (5 bases). V lost 3 bases and J lost 0, with 6 bases in between. Per the germline V gene, CDR1 is SGHDT and CDR2 is YYEEEE. This CDR3 is built from 13 residues. This chain's CDR3 is CASSWDLNTEAFF. The DNA of the CDR3 is TGTGCCAGCAGCTGGGACTTGAACACTGAAGCTTTCTTT.

This chain joins TRBV10-3 and TRBJ1-4; 8 bases agree with TRBD1. The CDR3 totals 14 residues. Germline lookup yields CDR1 ENHRY and CDR2 SYGVKD. Germline trimming cut 6 bases from V and 4 bases from J; bases unmatched to any gene: 4. CDR3 region: CAIRRQGFNEKLFF. The CDR3, as DNA: TGTGCCATCAGACGACAGGGGTTTAATGAAAAACTGTTTTTT.

The rearrangement joins TRBV6-5 to TRBJ2-7, with 10 bases matching TRBD1. The trim removed 9 bases at V and 6 bases at J, leaving 5 bases unmatched. Per the germline V gene, CDR1 is MNHEY and CDR2 is SVGAGI. The CDR3 contains 12 residues. The DNA of the CDR3 is TGTGCCAGTAGACAGGGGGCGGGCGAGCAGTACGTC. Amino acid sequence: CASRQGAGEQYV.

This chain links TRBV5-6 with TRBJ1-5; D is unresolved. The CDR3 spans 16 residues. V was pared by 1 base and J by 4 bases, with 15 bases between. Germline CDR1 and CDR2: SGHDT and YYEEEE. The CDR3 DNA reads TGTGCCAGCAGCTTGAGCCAGGCAGGCGAAAATCAGCCCCAGCATTTT. This encodes CASSLSQAGENQPQHF.

This clone was observed a single time. The CDR3 is CASSSGPERYEQYV. The CDR3, as DNA: TGTGCCAGCAGTTCAGGCCCGGAAAGATACGAGCAGTACGTC. V gene TRBV27 combines with J gene TRBJ2-7; no clear D gene. V lost 4 bases, J lost 4 bases, and 14 bases lay in between. CDR1 and CDR2 (germline): MNHEY, SMNVEV (reference sequence). The CDR3 consists of 14 residues.

The CDR3 loop is CAKLQDDNYGYTF. DNA for the CDR3: TGTGCCAAACTACAGGACGATAACTATGGCTACACCTTC. The chain is built from TRBV19 and TRBJ1-2; a weak D match, TRBD1 (5 bases). This CDR3 spans 13 amino acids. Trimming shortened V by 10 bases and J by 1 base, and 13 bases separated the two germline ends. Germline V lookup: CDR1 LNHDA, CDR2 SQIVND (reference sequence).

This rearrangement joins TRBV20-1 to TRBJ2-1, with TRBD1 as a possible D gene (5 bases). V was cut by 6 bases and J by 7 bases, with 10 bases left in between. The germline CDR1 and CDR2 sequences are DFQATT and SNEGSKA (reference sequence). There are 11 residues in the CDR3. The CDR3 sequence: CSAEPGNEQFF. DNA for the CDR3: TGCAGTGCCGAACCAGGGAATGAGCAGTTCTTC.

The chain combines TRBV12-5 with TRBJ2-1; 7 bases map to TRBD1. V was clipped by 0 bases and J by 0 bases; unmatched bases: 11. The CDR3 sequence is 19 residues long. Germline CDR1 is LGHNT and CDR2 is FRNRAP. CDR3 sequence reads: CASGLVPPPTGSSYNEQFF. In DNA, the CDR3 is TGTGCTAGTGGTTTGGTACCCCCCCCGACAGGGTCCTCCTACAATGAGCAGTTCTTC. Looking up the rest from reference TRBV12-5 and TRBJ2-1 gives the full variable domain: DARVTQTPRHKVTEMGQEVTMRCQPILGHNTVFWYRQTMMQGLELLAYFRNRAPLDDSGMPKDRFSAEMPDATLATLKIQPSEPRDSAVYFCASGLVPPPTGSSYNEQFFGPGTRLTVL.

The sample holds a few counts of this clone. The chain combines TRBV19 with TRBJ2-2, with 7 positions matching TRBD1. Germline CDR1 is LNHDA and CDR2 is SQIVND (reference sequence). The CDR3 contains 14 residues. J gave up 0 bases and V 5 bases, and 0 bases lay outside the gene matches. The CDR3 here is CASSGQANTGELFF. For the CDR3, the DNA is TGTGCCAGTAGTGGACAGGCGAACACCGGGGAGCTGTTTTTT.

The chain uses TRBV27 and TRBJ1-5, with no clear D. Trimming pared 5 bases from V and 7 bases from J, leaving 9 bases between. Germline V gives CDR1 MNHEY, CDR2 SMNVEV (reference sequence). The CDR3 is 12 residues long. Here the CDR3 DNA reads TGTGCCAGCAGTGCCCGAGGCCAGCCCCAGCATTTT. It is translated as CASSARGQPQHF.

The chain is built from TRBV19 and TRBJ1-5; possibly TRBD1 for D (5 bases). CDR1 is LNHDA and CDR2 is SQIVND in the germline V gene (reference sequence). The V and J ends lost 3 bases and 4 bases respectively, with 13 bases between them. This CDR3 has 15 residues. This CDR3 reads CASSILVGGNQPQHF. In DNA, the CDR3 is TGTGCCAGTAGTATCCTTGTCGGGGGAAATCAGCCCCAGCATTTT.

The rearrangement joins TRBV5-5 to TRBJ1-5; 8 bases map to TRBD1. The V gene's germline CDR1 is SGHKS and CDR2 YYEKEE (reference sequence). J gave up 6 bases and V 5 bases, and 7 bases lay outside the gene matches. This CDR3 comprises 14 residues. The CDR3 loop reads CASSSGQGGQPQHF. DNA for the CDR3: TGTGCCAGCAGTTCCGGACAGGGTGGTCAGCCCCAGCATTTT.

This clone appeared a few times. This sequence joins TRBV2 and TRBJ1-2; 7 nucleotides agree with TRBD1. This CDR3 spans 14 amino acids. J gave up 7 bases and V 1 base, and 6 bases lay outside the gene matches. CDR1 SNHLY and CDR2 FYNNEI come from the germline V gene. CDR3 amino acids: CASSEDGQDPGYTF. CDR3 in DNA: TGTGCCAGCAGTGAAGACGGACAGGATCCTGGCTACACCTTC.

This clone was observed a handful of times. CDR3 protein: CASSLISGVYNEQFF. The DNA for the CDR3 is TGTGCCAGCAGTTTAATTAGCGGCGTCTACAATGAGCAGTTCTTC. This chain connects TRBV27 to TRBJ2-1, with D tentatively TRBD2 (6 bases). The CDR3 loop spans 15 amino acids. Germline V gene sequence: CDR1 MNHEY, CDR2 SMNVEV (reference sequence). The V end lost 2 bases, the J end lost 3 bases, and 11 bases lay between the germline ends.

This clone was observed a handful of times. V usage is TRBV5-8 and J usage is TRBJ1-3; D ambiguous. The CDR3 extends over 14 amino acids. Germline V lookup: CDR1 SGHTS, CDR2 YDEGEE. V lost 0 bases to trimming and J lost 1 base, with 5 bases between them. The CDR3, as DNA: TGTGCCAGCAGCTTGGGAGGTTCTGGAAACACCATATATTTT. The encoded protein is CASSLGGSGNTIYF.

The rearrangement joins TRBV3-1 (or the pseudogene TRBV3-2) to TRBJ1-1; 10 bases align to TRBD1. CDR1 and CDR2 from the germline V gene are LGHDT and YNNKEL (reference sequence). This CDR3 is built from 16 residues. Losses at the gene ends were 4 bases for V and 0 bases for J; bases not matched to a gene: 5. CDR3 sequence reads: CASSPRTGGMNTEAFF. As DNA, the CDR3 is TGTGCCAGCAGCCCCCGGACAGGGGGGATGAACACTGAAGCTTTCTTT.

The count of this clone is one. This chain connects TRBV6-6 to TRBJ1-3, with D tentatively TRBD1 (5 bases). The germline V and J ends were trimmed by 8 bases and 4 bases, with 15 bases remaining between them. This CDR3 is built from 14 residues. Germline V lookup: CDR1 MNHNY, CDR2 SVGAGI (reference sequence). DNA of the CDR3: TGTGCCAGCGGACACCGATCATCCGGAAACACCATATATTTT. This translates into CASGHRSSGNTIYF.

The chain combines TRBV5-1 with TRBJ2-1, with 9 nucleotides matching TRBD1. The trim removed 0 bases at V and 8 bases at J, leaving 12 bases unmatched. Germline V gene lookup returns CDR1 SGHRS and CDR2 YFSETQ. This CDR3 is 17 amino acids long. CDR3 in DNA: TGCGCCAGCAGCTTGGCGGGGCTGGGGACAGGGATAGATGAGCAGTTCTTC. It specifies CASSLAGLGTGIDEQFF.

V and J are TRBV18 and TRBJ1-3; D is unclear. Germline V gene lookup returns CDR1 KGHSH and CDR2 LQKENI. The ends were cut back, 2 bases at V and 4 bases at J, with 21 bases in the middle. The CDR3 runs to 18 residues. Written as DNA, the CDR3 is TGTGCCAGCTCACCAAACCCTATCGTAGTAGTCTCGGGAAACACCATATATTTT. Encoded protein: CASSPNPIVVVSGNTIYF.

CDR3 sequence reads: CASSLEGSRANSPLHF. CDR3 sequence (DNA): TGTGCCAGCAGCTTAGAGGGGTCCAGGGCCAATTCACCCCTCCACTTT. The gene calls are TRBV7-9 and TRBJ1-6; tentatively, D is TRBD1 (5 bases). CDR1 is SEHNR and CDR2 is FQNEAQ in the germline V gene (reference sequence). This CDR3 is 16 amino acids long. V gave up 1 base and J gave up 7 bases, with 14 bases separating them.

This chain links TRBV6-6 with TRBJ1-2, with 7 bases identical to TRBD1. Trimming at V came to 6 bases and at J to 2 bases, leaving 9 bases not matched to a gene. The length of the CDR3 is 15 residues. Germline CDR1 MNHNY, CDR2 SVGAGI (reference sequence). Written as DNA, the CDR3 is TGTGCCAGCAGCTCCTACAGGGGTCGGAACTATGGCTACACCTTC. Translated, it gives CASSSYRGRNYGYTF.

The chain recombines TRBV27 with TRBJ1-5; D remains unclear. CDR1 and CDR2 (germline): MNHEY, SMNVEV (reference sequence). V lost 2 bases and J lost 5, with 10 bases in between. The CDR3 totals 14 residues. This CDR3 reads CASSLRGLDQPQHF. CDR3 DNA: TGTGCCAGCAGTTTACGGGGTCTCGATCAGCCCCAGCATTTT.

This chain joins TRBV6-6 and TRBJ2-3; 7 nucleotides agree with TRBD1. This CDR3 has 14 residues. The germline V gene encodes CDR1 MNHNY and CDR2 SVGAGI (reference sequence). Trimming removed 5 bases from V and 3 bases from J; junction bases left unmatched: 5. CDR3 in amino acids: CASSRTGVTDTQYF. The CDR3 bases are TGTGCCAGCAGTAGAACAGGGGTAACAGATACGCAGTATTTT.

V gene TRBV15 combines with J gene TRBJ1-2, with 8 bases lining up with TRBD1. CDR3 length: 16 amino acids. Per the germline V gene, CDR1 is LNHNV and CDR2 is YYDKDF (reference sequence). V dropped 0 bases and J dropped 2; count of bases not matched to a gene: 5. CDR3 region: CATSRDRDRRNYGYTF. As DNA, the CDR3 is TGTGCCACCAGCAGAGACAGGGACAGGAGGAACTATGGCTACACCTTC.

The chain links TRBV19 to TRBJ1-2; TRBD1 matches 7 bases. Germline V gene lookup returns CDR1 LNHDA and CDR2 SQIVND (reference sequence). The V and J ends lost 5 bases and 7 bases, in that order; junction bases with no gene match: 7. The CDR3 spans 13 residues. CDR3 nucleotides: TGTGCCAGTAGTTCAGGGGGATTTTCTGGCTACACCTTC. The encoded protein is CASSSGGFSGYTF.